These 9 T cell receptor beta chains were all obtained from the same sample, sequenced in a study of T-cell memory formation after mild COVID-19. Each CDR3 protein gets one entry after TCRdb re-called the 5' RACE reads with MiXCR. Among approximately 560,000 distinct CDR3 sequences listed, around 15% were seen once. Material: PBMCs or a T cell subset sorted from them (not recorded which). The receptors derive from an adult woman who had mild COVID-19 (a few samples of this study predate the infection). Cell type and time point are not known.

The V gene is TRBV20-1, the J gene TRBJ1-6; D is possibly TRBD1 (6 bases). The CDR3 sequence is 17 residues long. Trimming cost V 3 bases and J 0 bases, with 15 bases left between them. The germline V gene encodes CDR1 DFQATT and CDR2 SNEGSKA (reference sequence). CDR3 nucleotides: TGCAGTGCTAGGGATAGACAGGAAAGCTCCTATAATTCACCCCTCCACTTT. Translated, it gives CSARDRQESSYNSPLHF.

As concerns this clonotype: An end of the junction differs from the germline gene, which may be a read error. V and J are TRBV10-3 and TRBJ2-2; no firm D call. The germline CDR1 and CDR2 sequences are ENHRY and SYGVKD. The CDR3 contains 16 residues. CDR3 coding DNA: TGTGCCAGCAGTGTCGGTCCGTTCGCGAACACCGGGGAGCTGTTTTTT. Protein: CASSVGPFANTGELFF.

A few counts support this clonotype. This sequence joins TRBV7-2 and TRBJ2-1; TRBD1 might be the D (6 bases). The CDR3 is 12 residues long. The germline V and J ends were trimmed by 1 base and 10 bases, with 8 bases remaining between them. CDR1 SGHTA and CDR2 FQGNSA come from the germline V gene. The CDR3 DNA follows: TGTGCCAGCAGCTTAGGGGGACAAGAGCAGTTCTTC. Amino acids: CASSLGGQEQFF.

The V call is TRBV6-6, the J call TRBJ2-7; the D is unclear. The germline V and J ends were trimmed by 5 bases and 5 bases, with 7 bases remaining between them. Germline CDR1 MNHNY, CDR2 SVGAGI (reference sequence). The CDR3 runs to 11 residues. CDR3 loop: CASSQYNEQYF. For the CDR3, the DNA is TGTGCCAGCAGTCAATATAACGAGCAGTACTTC.

The V and J genes are TRBV3-1 and TRBJ2-1; D unclear. This CDR3 is 14 amino acids long. Per the germline V gene, CDR1 is LGHDT and CDR2 is YNNKEL (reference sequence). The V end was cut by 0 bases, the J end by 6 bases, with 9 bases between. CDR3 loop: CASSQDPQSNEQFF. The CDR3 nucleotides read TGTGCCAGCAGCCAAGATCCCCAGAGCAATGAGCAGTTCTTC.

This clonotype was detected a few times. The V call is TRBV7-6, the J call TRBJ1-5, with D hard to call. The CDR3 is 12 amino acids. From germline, CDR1 is SGHVS and CDR2 FNYEAQ. Trimming left V 5 bases short and J 6 bases short, with 8 bases between. CDR3 DNA sequence: TGTGCCAGCAGCCGCACGGGTCAGCCCCAGCATTTT. As protein: CASSRTGQPQHF.

The chain joins TRBV20-1 to TRBJ1-5; D is ambiguous. V lost 6 bases and J 2 bases, leaving 8 bases between the germline ends. From germline, CDR1 is DFQATT and CDR2 SNEGSKA (reference sequence). The CDR3 loop spans 12 amino acids. In DNA, the CDR3 is TGCAGTGCCAAAAGCGGCAATCAGCCCCAGCATTTT. It translates to CSAKSGNQPQHF.

A few counts support this clonotype. This sequence joins TRBV5-6 and TRBJ2-1, with 9 bases lining up with TRBD2. This CDR3 comprises 16 residues. V lost 1 base and J lost 5; bases outside the gene matches: 7. CDR1 SGHDT and CDR2 YYEEEE come from the germline V gene. The CDR3 DNA sequence: TGTGCCAGCAGCTTGACCGGACTAGCGAGAAACAATGAGCAGTTCTTC. It encodes CASSLTGLARNNEQFF.

The V gene is TRBV2, the J gene TRBJ1-2, with a weak D call TRBD1 (6 bases). The CDR3 runs to 16 residues. Trimming shortened V by 6 bases and J by 0 bases, and 17 bases separated the two germline ends. Germline loops: CDR1 SNHLY, CDR2 FYNNEI. Here the CDR3 DNA reads TGTGCCAGCAGCCTCGCCGGGACATCGACTAACTATGGCTACACCTTC. Amino acids: CASSLAGTSTNYGYTF.